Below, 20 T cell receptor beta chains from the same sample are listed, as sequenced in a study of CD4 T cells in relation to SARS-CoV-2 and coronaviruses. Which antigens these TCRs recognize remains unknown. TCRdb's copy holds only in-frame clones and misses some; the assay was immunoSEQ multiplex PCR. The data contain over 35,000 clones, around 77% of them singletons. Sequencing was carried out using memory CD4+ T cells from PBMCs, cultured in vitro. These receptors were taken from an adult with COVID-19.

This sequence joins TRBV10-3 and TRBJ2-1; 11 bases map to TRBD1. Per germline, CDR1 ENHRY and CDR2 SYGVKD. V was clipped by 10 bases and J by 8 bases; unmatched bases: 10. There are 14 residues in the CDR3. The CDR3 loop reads CATEDRTGGDEQFF. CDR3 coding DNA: TGTGCCACGGAGGACCGGACAGGGGGCGATGAGCAGTTCTTC.

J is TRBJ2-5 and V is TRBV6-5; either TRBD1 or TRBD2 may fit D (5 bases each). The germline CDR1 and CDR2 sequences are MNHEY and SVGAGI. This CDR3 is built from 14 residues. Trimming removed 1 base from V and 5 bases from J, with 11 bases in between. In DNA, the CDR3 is TGTGCCAGCAGTTACTGGGACCGCGGGGAGACCCAGTACTTC. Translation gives CASSYWDRGETQYF.

The CDR3 DNA sequence: TGCAGCGTTGAAGATCTGGACAGGGTGACAGATACGCAGTATTTT. It yields the protein CSVEDLDRVTDTQYF. The V call is TRBV29-1, the J call TRBJ2-3, with 8 bases fitting TRBD1. V shed 0 bases and J 3 bases; nucleotides not matched to a gene: 5. In germline, CDR1 is SQVTM, CDR2 ANQGSEA. This CDR3 contains 15 residues.

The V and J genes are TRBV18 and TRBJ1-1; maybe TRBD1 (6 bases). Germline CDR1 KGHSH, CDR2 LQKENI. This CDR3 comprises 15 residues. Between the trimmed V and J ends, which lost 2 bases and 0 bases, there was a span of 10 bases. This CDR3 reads CASSPTGHMNTEAFF. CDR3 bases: TGTGCCAGCTCACCAACAGGGCATATGAACACTGAAGCTTTCTTT. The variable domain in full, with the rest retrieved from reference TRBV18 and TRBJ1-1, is NAGVMQNPRHLVRRRGQEARLRCSPMKGHSHVYWYRQLPEEGLKFMVYLQKENIIDESGMPKERFSAEFPKEGPSILRIQQVVRGDSAAYFCASSPTGHMNTEAFFGQGTRLTVV.

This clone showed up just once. The CDR3 reads CASTTDRDREEVDIQYF. The DNA for the CDR3 is TGTGCCAGTACCACAGACCGGGACAGGGAAGAAGTGGACATTCAGTACTTC. The chain recombines TRBV19 with TRBJ2-4; 9 bases are shared with TRBD1. Per germline, CDR1 LNHDA and CDR2 SQIVND (reference sequence). CDR3 length: 17 residues. Trimming at V came to 7 bases and at J to 8 bases, leaving 18 bases not matched to a gene.

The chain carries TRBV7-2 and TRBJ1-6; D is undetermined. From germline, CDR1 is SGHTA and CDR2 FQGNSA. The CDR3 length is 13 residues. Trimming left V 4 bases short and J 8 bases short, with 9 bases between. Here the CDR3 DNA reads TGTGCCAGCAGCTCCTCTGGGGATTCACCCCTCCACTTT. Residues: CASSSSGDSPLHF.

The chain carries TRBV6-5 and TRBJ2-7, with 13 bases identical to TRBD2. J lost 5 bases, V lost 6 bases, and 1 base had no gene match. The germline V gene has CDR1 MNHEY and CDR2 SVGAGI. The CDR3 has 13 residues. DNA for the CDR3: TGTGCCAGCAGGGGACTAGCGGGAAACGAGCAGTACTTC. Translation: CASRGLAGNEQYF.

The CDR3 DNA sequence: TGCAGTGCTAGTAAGACCCCGGGACTAGCGGGATCCACCGGGGAGCTGTTTTTT. This sequence encodes CSASKTPGLAGSTGELFF. The chain carries TRBV20-1 and TRBJ2-2; 13 bases are a match to TRBD2. The CDR3 has 18 residues. Germline trimming cut 3 bases from V and 4 bases from J; bases unmatched to any gene: 11. Per the germline V gene, CDR1 is DFQATT and CDR2 is SNEGSKA (reference sequence).

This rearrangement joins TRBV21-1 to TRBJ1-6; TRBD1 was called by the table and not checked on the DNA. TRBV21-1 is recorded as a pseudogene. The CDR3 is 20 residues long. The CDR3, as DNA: TGTGCCGGAGCCAAAGGAAAGGACAGCTCCCAGGGGGCCATTAATTCACCCCTCCACTTT. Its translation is CAGAKGKDSSQGAINSPLHF.

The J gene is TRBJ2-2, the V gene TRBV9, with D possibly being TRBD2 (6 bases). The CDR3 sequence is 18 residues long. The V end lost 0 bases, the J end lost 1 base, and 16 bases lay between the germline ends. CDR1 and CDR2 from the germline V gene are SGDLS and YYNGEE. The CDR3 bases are TGTGCCAGCAGCGTAGCTTCGTTTGCCGGGAGGAACACCGGGGAGCTGTTTTTT. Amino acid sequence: CASSVASFAGRNTGELFF.

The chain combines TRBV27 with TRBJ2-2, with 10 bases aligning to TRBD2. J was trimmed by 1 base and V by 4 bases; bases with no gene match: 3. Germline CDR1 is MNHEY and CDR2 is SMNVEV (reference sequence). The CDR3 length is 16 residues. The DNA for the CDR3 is TGTGCCAGCAGTTCCTGGACTAGCGGGAACACCGGGGAGCTGTTTTTT. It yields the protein CASSSWTSGNTGELFF.

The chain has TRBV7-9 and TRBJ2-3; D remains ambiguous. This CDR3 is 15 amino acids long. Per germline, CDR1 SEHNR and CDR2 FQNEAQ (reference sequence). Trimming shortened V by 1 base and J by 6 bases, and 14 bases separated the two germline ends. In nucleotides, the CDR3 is TGTGCCAGCAGCTTAGAGGCATTTAAGTGGGATACGCAGTATTTT. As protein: CASSLEAFKWDTQYF.

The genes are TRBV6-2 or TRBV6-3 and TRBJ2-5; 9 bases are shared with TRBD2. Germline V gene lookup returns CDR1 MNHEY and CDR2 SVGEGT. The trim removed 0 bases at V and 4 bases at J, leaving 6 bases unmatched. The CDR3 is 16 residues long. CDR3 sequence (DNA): TGTGCCAGCAGTTACTCCTTAGCGGGAGTAGGAGAGACCCAGTACTTC. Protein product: CASSYSLAGVGETQYF.

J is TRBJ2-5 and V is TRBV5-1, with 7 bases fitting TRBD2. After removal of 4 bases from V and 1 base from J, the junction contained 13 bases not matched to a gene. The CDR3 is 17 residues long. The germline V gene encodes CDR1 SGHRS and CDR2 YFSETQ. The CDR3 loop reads CASSPTLAGETQETQYF. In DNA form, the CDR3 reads TGCGCCAGCAGCCCGACACTGGCGGGAGAAACCCAAGAGACCCAGTACTTC.

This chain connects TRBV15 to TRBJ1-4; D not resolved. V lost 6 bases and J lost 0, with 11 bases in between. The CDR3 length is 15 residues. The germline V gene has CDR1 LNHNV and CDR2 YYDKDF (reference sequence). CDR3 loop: CATSPSLATNEKLFF. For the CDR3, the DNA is TGTGCCACCAGTCCGTCTCTGGCAACTAATGAAAAACTGTTTTTT.

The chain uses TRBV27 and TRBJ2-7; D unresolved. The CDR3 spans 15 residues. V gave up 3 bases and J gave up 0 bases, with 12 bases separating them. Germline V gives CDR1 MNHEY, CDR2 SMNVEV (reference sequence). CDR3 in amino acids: CASSFERRSSYEQYF. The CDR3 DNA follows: TGTGCCAGCAGTTTTGAGAGGAGAAGCTCCTACGAGCAGTACTTC.

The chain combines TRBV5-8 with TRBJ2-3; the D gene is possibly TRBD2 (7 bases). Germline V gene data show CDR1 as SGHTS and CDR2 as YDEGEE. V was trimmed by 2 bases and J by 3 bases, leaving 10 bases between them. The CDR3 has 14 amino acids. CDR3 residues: CASSFAGATDTQYF. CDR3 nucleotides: TGTGCCAGCAGCTTCGCGGGGGCAACAGATACGCAGTATTTT.

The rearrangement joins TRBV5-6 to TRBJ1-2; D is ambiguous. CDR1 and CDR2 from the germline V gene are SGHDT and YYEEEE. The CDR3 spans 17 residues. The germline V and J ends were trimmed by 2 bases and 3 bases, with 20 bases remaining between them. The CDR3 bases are TGTGCCAGCAGCTTAATGTTTAAGGGCAGGCCGGACTATGGCTACACCTTC. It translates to CASSLMFKGRPDYGYTF.

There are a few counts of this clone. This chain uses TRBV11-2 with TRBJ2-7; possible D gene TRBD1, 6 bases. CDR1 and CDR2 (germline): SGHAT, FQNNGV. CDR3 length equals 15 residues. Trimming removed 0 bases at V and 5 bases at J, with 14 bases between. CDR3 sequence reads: CASSLDQTGFDEQYF. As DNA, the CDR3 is TGTGCCAGCAGCTTAGATCAAACAGGGTTCGACGAGCAGTACTTC. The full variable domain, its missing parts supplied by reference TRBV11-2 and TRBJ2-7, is EAGVAQSPRYKIIEKRQSVAFWCNPISGHATLYWYQQILGQGPKLLIQFQNNGVVDDSQLPKDRFSAERLKGVDSTLKIQPAKLEDSAVYLCASSLDQTGFDEQYFGPGTRLTVT.

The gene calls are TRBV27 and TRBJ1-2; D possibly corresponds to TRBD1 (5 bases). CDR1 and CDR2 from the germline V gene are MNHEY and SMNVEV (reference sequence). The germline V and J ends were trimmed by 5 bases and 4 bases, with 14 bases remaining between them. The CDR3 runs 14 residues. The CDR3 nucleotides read TGTGCCAGCAGTGTTAACAGGAGAGGCTATGGCTACACCTTC. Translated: CASSVNRRGYGYTF.